Presented here are 13 T cell receptor beta chains from one specimen sequenced in a study of Ad26.COV2.S vaccination and SARS-CoV-2 variants. The data were produced by immunoSEQ multiplex PCR, yet TCRdb's version contains in-frame clones alone and is incomplete. The table shows roughly 320,000 clones, with about nine tenths occurring only once. Specified treatment: over 15 received Ad26.COV2.S at low or high dose, single or two shots; several received placebo; per-sample allocation not given. All samples were drawn on day 63, counting from the first vaccine or placebo injection. The material sequenced was peripheral blood, taken in a trial of Ad26.COV2.S vaccine versus placebo. The receptor set was obtained from a person between 18 and 59 years old who received the Ad26.COV2.S COVID-19 vaccine or a placebo.

The chain joins TRBV19 to TRBJ2-1; perhaps TRBD1 as D (6 bases). The V end lost 4 bases, the J end lost 0 bases, and 10 bases lay between the germline ends. The CDR3 contains 15 residues. Looked up from germline, CDR1 is LNHDA and CDR2 is SQIVND (reference sequence). The CDR3 coding sequence is TGTGCCAGTAGTAGGACAGCGAGCTCCTACAATGAGCAGTTCTTC. Amino acids: CASSRTASSYNEQFF.

The chain is built from TRBV6-5 and TRBJ1-1, with D possibly being TRBD1 (5 bases). In germline, CDR1 is MNHEY, CDR2 SVGAGI. This CDR3 is 14 amino acids long. Trimming left V 6 bases short and J 0 bases short, with 11 bases between. In DNA form, the CDR3 reads TGTGCCAGCAGGCAGACAGCCATGAACACTGAAGCTTTCTTT. Its protein product is CASRQTAMNTEAFF.

This rearrangement joins TRBV4-1 to TRBJ2-1; 8 bases map to TRBD2. Per the germline V gene, CDR1 is MGHRA and CDR2 is YSYEKL. The CDR3 runs to 15 residues. J gave up 4 bases and V 2 bases, and 4 bases lay outside the gene matches. CDR3 DNA: TGCGCCAGCAGCCAATTAGCGGGGCAGTACAATGAGCAGTTCTTC. Translated, it gives CASSQLAGQYNEQFF.

The chain is built from TRBV4-1 and TRBJ1-5; tentative D call: TRBD1 (5 bases). The length of the CDR3 is 17 residues. The V end lost 5 bases, the J end lost 1 base, and 18 bases lay between the germline ends. CDR1 is MGHRA, CDR2 YSYEKL, per germline. This chain's CDR3 is CASSAGGGTLSNQPQHF. The CDR3 bases are TGCGCCAGCAGCGCTGGGGGGGGAACGTTGAGCAATCAGCCCCAGCATTTT.

CDR3 region: CASSPNPTAKSYNEQFF. CDR3 nucleotide sequence: TGCGCCAGCAGCCCGAACCCCACAGCAAAATCCTACAATGAGCAGTTCTTC. The V and J genes are TRBV4-1 and TRBJ2-1; no clear D. V dropped 4 bases and J dropped 1 base, with 17 bases sitting between them. Germline CDR1 reads MGHRA; CDR2 reads YSYEKL. This CDR3 comprises 17 residues.

V and J are TRBV11-3 and TRBJ2-1; TRBD2 might be the D (6 bases). Between the trimmed V and J ends, which lost 5 bases and 10 bases, there was a span of 15 bases. The CDR3 length is 13 residues. Germline CDR1 and CDR2: SGHNT and YENEEA. The CDR3 sequence is CASSQVGGWEQFF. The CDR3 coding sequence is TGTGCCAGCAGCCAAGTCGGGGGTTGGGAGCAGTTCTTC.

This sequence joins TRBV11-3 and TRBJ1-6; no clear D gene. V dropped 2 bases and J dropped 7 bases, with 21 bases sitting between them. Germline CDR1 reads SGHNT; CDR2 reads YENEEA. This CDR3 is built from 18 residues. The CDR3: CASSLSGPRATPNSPLHF. The DNA for the CDR3 is TGTGCCAGCAGCTTATCTGGCCCAAGGGCCACCCCCAATTCACCCCTCCACTTT.

As for this clone: This sample also contains other DNA sequences that code for the same CDR3. This chain uses TRBV6-5 with TRBJ2-5; D not resolved. This CDR3 is built from 11 residues. Germline lookup yields CDR1 MNHEY and CDR2 SVGAGI. Trimming removed 8 bases from V and 2 bases from J, with 6 bases in between. This chain's CDR3 is CASLRQETQYF. CDR3 coding DNA: TGTGCCAGCCTCAGACAAGAGACCCAGTACTTC.

The V and J genes are TRBV9 and TRBJ1-1; no clear D gene. Germline values: CDR1 SGDLS, CDR2 YYNGEE. V lost 0 bases and J lost 3, with 9 bases in between. This CDR3 comprises 14 residues. This CDR3 reads CASSVGPGDTEAFF. In nucleotides, the CDR3 is TGTGCCAGCAGCGTAGGTCCGGGAGACACTGAAGCTTTCTTT.

In its sample, this clone was seen once. V is TRBV7-9 and J is TRBJ1-2; 9 nucleotides match TRBD1. The CDR3 contains 16 residues. The V gene's germline CDR1 is SEHNR and CDR2 FQNEAQ (reference sequence). V was clipped by 5 bases and J by 7 bases; unmatched bases: 14. The DNA of the CDR3 is TGTGCCAGCAGCCTTTGGTGGGACAGGGAAAAGAGTGGCTACACCTTC. Its translation is CASSLWWDREKSGYTF. Together with reference TRBV7-9 and TRBJ1-2, the CDR3 gives the full variable domain: DTGVSQNPRHKITKRGQNVTFRCDPISEHNRLYWYRQTLGQGPEFLTYFQNEAQLEKSRLLSDRFSAERPKGSFSTLEIQRTEQGDSAMYLCASSLWWDREKSGYTFGSGTRLTVV.

This chain's CDR3 is CASSNPYRGSNEKLFF. The CDR3 bases are TGTGCCAGCAGCAATCCTTACAGGGGGAGTAATGAAAAACTGTTTTTT. The genes are TRBV11-2 and TRBJ1-4; 8 bases fit TRBD1. Germline V gives CDR1 SGHAT, CDR2 FQNNGV. The CDR3 totals 16 residues. The trim removed 5 bases at V and 4 bases at J, leaving 9 bases unmatched.

This chain connects TRBV6-5 to TRBJ2-7; D may match TRBD1 or TRBD2 (6 bases each). There are 13 residues in the CDR3. Germline V CDR1 and CDR2: MNHEY, SVGAGI. V gave up 8 bases and J gave up 0 bases, with 11 bases separating them. The CDR3 loop is CASRGPSSYEQYF. For the CDR3, the DNA is TGTGCCAGCCGGGGGCCCTCCTCCTACGAGCAGTACTTC.

The chain has TRBV19 and TRBJ2-2; D is unresolved. Germline values: CDR1 LNHDA, CDR2 SQIVND (reference sequence). V was clipped by 5 bases and J by 8 bases, with 18 bases between them. The CDR3 sequence is 15 residues long. CDR3 amino acids: CASSFGVPGAGELFF. Written as DNA, the CDR3 is TGTGCCAGTAGTTTTGGGGTTCCCGGTGCGGGGGAGCTGTTTTTT.